What follows are 6 T cell receptor beta chains derived from one specimen sequenced in a study of blood T cells in healthy people across ages. Primers used in a second PCR of roughly 6 to 12 cycles were a sample-barcoded 5' primer and a J-beta primer mix. TCRdb itself ran the 5' RACE reads through MiXCR, one entry per CDR3 protein. The sample comprises some 1,800,000 distinct CDR3 sequences, around 42% of which are singletons, and roughly 23% rests with the top ten. Sequenced sample: blood. These receptors were taken from a human donor in good health.

This clonotype was found a few times. V and J are TRBV7-9 and TRBJ2-6, with 7 bases fitting TRBD1. This CDR3 comprises 18 residues. The germline CDR1 and CDR2 sequences are SEHNR and FQNEAQ (reference sequence). V dropped 2 bases and J dropped 1; count of bases not matched to a gene: 8. Written as DNA, the CDR3 is TGTGCCAGCAGCTTATTACAGGGGTCGTCGTCTGGGGCCAACGTCCTGACTTTC. Translated, it gives CASSLLQGSSSGANVLTF.

The chain has TRBV15 and TRBJ2-2; TRBD2 matches at 14 bases. The V gene's germline CDR1 is LNHNV and CDR2 YYDKDF (reference sequence). J gave up 1 base and V 3 bases, and 4 bases lay outside the gene matches. The CDR3 extends over 18 amino acids. The CDR3 region is CATSRTSGGALNTGELFF. The CDR3, as DNA: TGTGCCACCAGCAGGACTAGCGGGGGGGCCTTGAACACCGGGGAGCTGTTTTTT.

The chain joins TRBV6-5 to TRBJ1-1; no clear D. V dropped 2 bases and J dropped 0 bases, with 16 bases sitting between them. CDR1 and CDR2 from the germline V gene are MNHEY and SVGAGI. This CDR3 is 17 amino acids long. The DNA of the CDR3 is TGTGCCAGCAGTTACCTGGGCGGATATCCTATGAACACTGAAGCTTTCTTT. This sequence encodes CASSYLGGYPMNTEAFF.

V and J are TRBV6-6 and TRBJ1-2; D gene unclear. Trimming removed 0 bases at V and 8 bases at J, with 16 bases between. Germline loops: CDR1 MNHNY, CDR2 SVGAGI (reference sequence). The CDR3 is 15 amino acids. The CDR3 DNA is TGTGCCAGCAGTTACTCGAGTTCGGTGGGTGACGGCTACACCTTC. It specifies CASSYSSSVGDGYTF.

This clonotype occurred many times. The CDR3 protein is CASRSGPYEQYF. In DNA form, the CDR3 reads TGTGCCAGCCGCTCGGGGCCCTACGAGCAGTACTTC. The J gene is TRBJ2-7, the V gene TRBV6-6, with D tentatively TRBD1 or TRBD2 (5 bases each). Deletions cut 8 bases from V and 2 bases from J, with 10 bases between. CDR3 size: 12 residues. Germline CDR1 MNHNY, CDR2 SVGAGI (reference sequence).

The V gene is TRBV20-1, the J gene TRBJ1-2; 7 nucleotides agree with TRBD1. Germline V lookup: CDR1 DFQATT, CDR2 SNEGSKA (reference sequence). V shed 6 bases, J shed 4 bases, and the junction held 8 bases outside the gene matches. The CDR3 is made up of 13 amino acids. This CDR3 is CSARDSRGYGYTF. In nucleotides, the CDR3 is TGCAGTGCCAGGGACAGTCGAGGCTATGGCTACACCTTC.